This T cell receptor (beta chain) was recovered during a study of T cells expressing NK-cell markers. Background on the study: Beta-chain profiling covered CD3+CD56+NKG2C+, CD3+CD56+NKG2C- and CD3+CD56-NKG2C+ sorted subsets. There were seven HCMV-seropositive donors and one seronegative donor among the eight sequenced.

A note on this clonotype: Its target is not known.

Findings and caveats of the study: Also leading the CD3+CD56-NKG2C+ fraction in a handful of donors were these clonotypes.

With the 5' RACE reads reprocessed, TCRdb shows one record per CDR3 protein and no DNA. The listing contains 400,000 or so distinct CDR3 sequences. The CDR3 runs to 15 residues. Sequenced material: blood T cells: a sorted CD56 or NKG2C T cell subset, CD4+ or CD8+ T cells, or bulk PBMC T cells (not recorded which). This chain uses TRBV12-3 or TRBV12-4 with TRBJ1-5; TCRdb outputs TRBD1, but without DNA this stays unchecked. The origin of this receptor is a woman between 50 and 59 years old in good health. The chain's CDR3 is CASSRGGFRNQPQHF.